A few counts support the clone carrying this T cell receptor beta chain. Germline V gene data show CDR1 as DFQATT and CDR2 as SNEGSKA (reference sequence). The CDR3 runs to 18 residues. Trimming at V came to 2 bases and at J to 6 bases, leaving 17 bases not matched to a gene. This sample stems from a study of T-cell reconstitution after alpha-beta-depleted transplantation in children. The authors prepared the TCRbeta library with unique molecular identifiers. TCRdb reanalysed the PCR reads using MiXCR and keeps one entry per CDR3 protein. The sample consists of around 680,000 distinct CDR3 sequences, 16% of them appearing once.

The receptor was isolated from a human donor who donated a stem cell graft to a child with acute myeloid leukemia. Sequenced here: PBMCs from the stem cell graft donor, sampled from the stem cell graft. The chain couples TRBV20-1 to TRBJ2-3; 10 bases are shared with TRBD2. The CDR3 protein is CSARYPAGGAGTSDTQYF. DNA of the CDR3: TGCAGTGCTAGATACCCAGCGGGGGGGGCCGGCACATCGGATACGCAGTATTTT.